This is a list of T cell receptor beta chains from one sample in a study of shared T cell receptors in the human thymus. Clones were read by immunoSEQ multiplex PCR, and TCRdb kept only the in-frame ones, dropping some. The sample consists of hundreds of thousands of clones, 75% to 85% of them appearing once. The same data also went into a second study, on human thymus T cells.

The sequenced material came from thymocytes. The receptors derive from a boy younger than two with a congenital heart defect. CDR3s include the opening cysteine and the closing phenylalanine or tryptophan. The order of the fields is V gene, D gene, J gene, CDR3 protein, CDR3 DNA. A D gene is named only where the DNA matches it firmly.

V: TRBV7-9
D: NA
J: TRBJ1-1
CDR3: CASSSRLSSEDTEAFF
DNA: TGTGCCAGCAGCTCCCGTCTCTCAAGCGAGGACACTGAAGCTTTCTTT

V: TRBV6-1
D: NA
J: TRBJ2-7
CDR3: CASSEGQPAGYEQYF
DNA: TGTGCCAGCAGTGAAGGGCAACCCGCGGGCTACGAGCAGTACTTC

V: TRBV5-1
D: NA
J: TRBJ1-1
CDR3: CASRDLRDTEAFF
DNA: TGCGCCAGCAGGGACCTCAGGGACACTGAAGCTTTCTTT

V: TRBV6-5
D: NA
J: TRBJ1-3
CDR3: CASSHTGAGNTIYF
DNA: TGTGCCAGCAGTCACACAGGCGCTGGAAACACCATATATTTT

V: TRBV29-1
D: TRBD1
J: TRBJ1-4
CDR3: CSVSGRGPNEKLFF
DNA: TGCAGCGTTTCCGGCAGGGGGCCCAATGAAAAACTGTTTTTT

V: TRBV6-4
D: TRBD2
J: TRBJ2-1
CDR3: CASSDRASGRAGDEQFF
DNA: TGTGCCAGCAGTGACCGGGCTAGCGGGAGGGCGGGGGATGAGCAGTTCTTC

V: TRBV4-1
D: TRBD2
J: TRBJ2-2
CDR3: CASSQDRNAGAGELFF
DNA: TGCGCCAGCAGCCAAGATCGGAACGCGGGAGCCGGGGAGCTGTTTTTT

V: TRBV19
D: NA
J: TRBJ2-5
CDR3: CASKGQTSGETQYF
DNA: TGTGCCAGTAAAGGACAGACCTCTGGAGAGACCCAGTACTTC

V: TRBV5-6
D: TRBD1
J: TRBJ2-7
CDR3: CASSFGTGAYEQYF
DNA: TGTGCCAGCAGCTTTGGGACAGGGGCCTACGAGCAGTACTTC

V: TRBV27
D: TRBD2
J: TRBJ2-7
CDR3: CASSAGGGHEQYF
DNA: TGTGCCAGCAGTGCCGGGGGGGGCCACGAGCAGTACTTC